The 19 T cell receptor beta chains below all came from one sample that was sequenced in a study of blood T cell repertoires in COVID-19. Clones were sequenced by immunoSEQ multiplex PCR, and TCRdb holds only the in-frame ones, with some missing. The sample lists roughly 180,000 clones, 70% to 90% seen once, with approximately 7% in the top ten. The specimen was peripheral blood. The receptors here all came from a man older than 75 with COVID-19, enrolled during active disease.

The CDR3 protein is CASSLSGTEGYTF. The CDR3 coding sequence is TGCGCCAGCAGCTTGTCGGGAACTGAGGGCTACACCTTC. The rearrangement uses TRBV5-1 and TRBJ1-2; D not certain. Trimming took off 1 base at V and 8 bases at J, with 12 bases between the two ends. The CDR3 extends over 13 amino acids. Germline loops: CDR1 SGHRS, CDR2 YFSETQ.

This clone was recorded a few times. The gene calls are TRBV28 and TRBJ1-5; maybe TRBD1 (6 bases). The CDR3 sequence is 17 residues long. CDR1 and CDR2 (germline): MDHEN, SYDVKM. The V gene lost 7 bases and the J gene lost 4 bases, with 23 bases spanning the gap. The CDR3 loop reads CASKPYEQRGRNQPQHF. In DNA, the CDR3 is TGTGCCAGCAAACCCTACGAACAGCGGGGGCGGAATCAGCCCCAGCATTTT.

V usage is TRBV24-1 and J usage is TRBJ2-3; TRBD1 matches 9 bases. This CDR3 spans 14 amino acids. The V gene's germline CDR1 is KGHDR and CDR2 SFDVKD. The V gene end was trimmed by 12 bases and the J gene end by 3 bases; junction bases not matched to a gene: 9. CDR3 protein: CADYRGRGTDTQYF. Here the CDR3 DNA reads TGTGCCGATTACAGGGGGCGAGGTACAGATACGCAGTATTTT.

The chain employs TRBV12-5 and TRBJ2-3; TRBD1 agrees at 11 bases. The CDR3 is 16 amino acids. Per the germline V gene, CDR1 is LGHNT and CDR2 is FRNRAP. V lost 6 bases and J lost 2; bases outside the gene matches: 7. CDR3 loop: CASGVGTGGHTDTQYF. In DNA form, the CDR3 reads TGTGCTAGTGGAGTCGGGACAGGGGGTCACACAGATACGCAGTATTTT.

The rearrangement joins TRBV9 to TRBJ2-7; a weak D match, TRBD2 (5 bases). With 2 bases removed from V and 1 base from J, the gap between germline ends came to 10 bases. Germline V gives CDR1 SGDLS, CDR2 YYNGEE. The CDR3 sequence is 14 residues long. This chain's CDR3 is CASSVRDLSYEQYF. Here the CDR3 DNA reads TGTGCCAGCAGCGTCCGGGATCTATCCTACGAGCAGTACTTC.

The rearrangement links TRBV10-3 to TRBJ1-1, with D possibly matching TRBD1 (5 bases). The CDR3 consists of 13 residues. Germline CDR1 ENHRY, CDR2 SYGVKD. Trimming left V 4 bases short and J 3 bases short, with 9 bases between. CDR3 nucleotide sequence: TGTGCCATCAGTGTAACCAGGGACACTGAAGCTTTCTTT. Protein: CAISVTRDTEAFF.

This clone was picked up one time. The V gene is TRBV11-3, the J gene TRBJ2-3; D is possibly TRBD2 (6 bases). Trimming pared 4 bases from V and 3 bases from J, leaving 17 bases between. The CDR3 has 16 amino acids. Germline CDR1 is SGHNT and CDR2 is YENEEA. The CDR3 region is CASSSPGARITDTQYF. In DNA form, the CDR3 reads TGTGCCAGCAGCTCCCCGGGAGCGAGGATAACAGATACGCAGTATTTT.

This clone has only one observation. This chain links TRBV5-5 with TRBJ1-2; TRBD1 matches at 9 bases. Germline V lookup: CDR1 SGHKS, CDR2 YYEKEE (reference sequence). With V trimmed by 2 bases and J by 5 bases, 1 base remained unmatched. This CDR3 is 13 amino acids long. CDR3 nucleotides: TGTGCCAGCAGCTTCGGACAGGGGTATGGCTACACCTTC. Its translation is CASSFGQGYGYTF.

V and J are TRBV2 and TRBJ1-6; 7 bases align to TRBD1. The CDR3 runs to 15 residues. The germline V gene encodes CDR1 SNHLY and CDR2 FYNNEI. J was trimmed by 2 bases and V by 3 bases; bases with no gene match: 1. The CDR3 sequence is CASSETGPYNSPLHF. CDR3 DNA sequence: TGTGCCAGCAGTGAGACAGGGCCCTATAATTCACCCCTCCACTTT.

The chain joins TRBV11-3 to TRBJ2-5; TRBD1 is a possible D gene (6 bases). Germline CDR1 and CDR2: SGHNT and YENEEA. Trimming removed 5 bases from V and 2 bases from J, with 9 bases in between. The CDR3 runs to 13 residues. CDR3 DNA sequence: TGTGCCAGCAGCGACAGGTTTCAAGAGACCCAGTACTTC. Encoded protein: CASSDRFQETQYF. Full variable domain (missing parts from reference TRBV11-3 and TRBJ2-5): EAGVVQSPRYKIIEKKQPVAFWCNPISGHNTLYWYLQNLGQGPELLIRYENEEAVDDSQLPKDRFSAERLKGVDSTLKIQPAELGDSAVYLCASSDRFQETQYFGPGTRLLVL.

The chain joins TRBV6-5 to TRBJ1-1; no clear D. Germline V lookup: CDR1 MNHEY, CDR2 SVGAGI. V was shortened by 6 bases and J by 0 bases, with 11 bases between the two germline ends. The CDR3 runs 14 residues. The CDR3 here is CASSPRVMNTEAFF. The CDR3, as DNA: TGTGCCAGCAGCCCAAGAGTTATGAACACTGAAGCTTTCTTT.

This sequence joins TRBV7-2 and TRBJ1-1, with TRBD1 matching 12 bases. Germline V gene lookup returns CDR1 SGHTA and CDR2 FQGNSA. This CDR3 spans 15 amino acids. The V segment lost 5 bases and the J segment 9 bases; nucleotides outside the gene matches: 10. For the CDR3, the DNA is TGTGCCAGCAGCACCCGGGACAGGGGGCTTCGTCAAGCTTTCTTT. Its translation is CASSTRDRGLRQAFF.

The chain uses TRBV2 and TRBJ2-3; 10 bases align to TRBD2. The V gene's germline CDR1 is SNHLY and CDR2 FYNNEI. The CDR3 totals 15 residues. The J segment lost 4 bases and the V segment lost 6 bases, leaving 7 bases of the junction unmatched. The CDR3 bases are TGTGCCAGCAGCAGCGGGGGGGTAAAGTCAGATACGCAGTATTTT. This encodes CASSSGGVKSDTQYF.

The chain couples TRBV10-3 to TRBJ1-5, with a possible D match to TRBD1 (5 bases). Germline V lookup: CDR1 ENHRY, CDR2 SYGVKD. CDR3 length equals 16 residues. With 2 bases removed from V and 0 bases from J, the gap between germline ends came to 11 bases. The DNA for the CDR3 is TGTGCCATCAGTGAGGGGGCGCCTAATAGCAATCAGCCCCAGCATTTT. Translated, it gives CAISEGAPNSNQPQHF.

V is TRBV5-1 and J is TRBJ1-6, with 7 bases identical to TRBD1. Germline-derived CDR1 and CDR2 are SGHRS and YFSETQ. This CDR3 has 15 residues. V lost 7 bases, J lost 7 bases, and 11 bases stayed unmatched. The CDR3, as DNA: TGCGCCAGCTCTCAAATTCCGGGACAGAATTCACCCCTCCACTTT. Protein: CASSQIPGQNSPLHF.

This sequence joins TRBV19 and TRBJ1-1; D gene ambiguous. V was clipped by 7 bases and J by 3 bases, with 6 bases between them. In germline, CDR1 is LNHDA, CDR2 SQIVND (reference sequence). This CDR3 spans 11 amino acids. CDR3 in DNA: TGTGCCAGTACTCTCTACACTGAAGCTTTCTTT. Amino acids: CASTLYTEAFF.

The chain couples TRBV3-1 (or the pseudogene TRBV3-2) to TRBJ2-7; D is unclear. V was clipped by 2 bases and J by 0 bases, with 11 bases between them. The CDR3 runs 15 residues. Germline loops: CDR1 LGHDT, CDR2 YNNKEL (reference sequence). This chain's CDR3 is CASSQFPQLSYEQYF. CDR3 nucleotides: TGTGCCAGCAGCCAATTTCCACAGCTCTCCTACGAGCAGTACTTC.

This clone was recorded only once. Here the CDR3 reads CASSLTDQETQYF. For the CDR3, the DNA is TGTGCCAGCAGCTTAACAGACCAAGAGACCCAGTACTTC. The rearrangement links TRBV7-9 to TRBJ2-5; unclear D gene. This CDR3 has 13 residues. V was pared by 2 bases and J by 0 bases, with 4 bases between. Germline CDR1 is SEHNR and CDR2 is FQNEAQ (reference sequence).

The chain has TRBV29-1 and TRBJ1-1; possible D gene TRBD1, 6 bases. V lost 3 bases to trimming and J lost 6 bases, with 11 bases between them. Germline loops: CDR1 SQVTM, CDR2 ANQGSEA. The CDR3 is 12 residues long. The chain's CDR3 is CSVETTGSEAFF. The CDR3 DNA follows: TGCAGCGTTGAGACGACAGGCTCTGAAGCTTTCTTT.